This TCR beta chain stems from a study of persistence of HIV-infected CD4 T cells. About the research overall: Donors were ART-treated; their CMV- and Gag-responding CD4+ T cells were isolated.

Study outcomes and limitations: CMV- and Gag-responding cells had lower TCRbeta richness than CD3/CD28-responding cells.

The libraries were made with immunoSEQ version 4 in survey mode. Only in-frame clones appear in the TCRdb table, and some are missing; sequencing was by immunoSEQ multiplex PCR. The data contain over 30,000 clones, about 81% of them singletons. Germline CDR1 and CDR2: SGHNT and YYREEE (reference sequence). The V gene end was trimmed by 3 bases and the J gene end by 4 bases; junction bases not matched to a gene: 10. This CDR3 region has 16 residues. To note about this clone: The antigen is unknown.

An overlapping HIV-1 Gag peptide pool stimulated these cells at about 0.9 ug/peptide/mL. Sorted nonresponding memory CD4+ T cells were CD40L-negative, CD69-negative, CD45RO-high. Suppressive ART was started during chronic HIV-1 infection in these adults. Inclusion required CMV-positive serology and CD4+ counts above 400 cells/uL. Sample: cultured CD4+ T cells from PBMCs, taken from a patient who received antiretroviral therapy. The clonotype was recovered from an adult with HIV. The donor label of this sample is uncertain. V gene TRBV5-4 combines with J gene TRBJ2-1; 7 nucleotides align to TRBD2. The CDR3 here is CASSWGGQAVYNEQFF. The CDR3 region has the DNA TGTGCCAGCAGCTGGGGGGGTCAAGCGGTGTACAATGAGCAGTTCTTC.